What follows are 27 T cell receptor beta chains derived from one specimen sequenced in a study of T cells in Graves' hyperthyroidism and ophthalmopathy (dated by TCRdb to the late 2010s). Receptors were amplified or captured by multiplex PCR. TCRdb lists the instrument as Illumina HiSeq 2000. The TCR beta CDR3 regions were amplified from the RNA transcripts. The TCR CDR3 was subjected to a first round of RT-PCR using the HTBI primer set and the Qiagen OneStep RT-PCR kit. TCRdb reanalyzed the raw reads on its own, using fastp at Q25 for trimming and MiXCR for clone calling, and kept in-frame beta chains. For every CDR3 protein sequence, its rows merge into one entry that carries the most common genes and DNA. This sample is represented by around 430,000 distinct CDR3 sequences; 15% of them were singletons. About 33% of the sample is in the top ten clones. The sequencing input was blood. The source is a woman in her thirties with Graves' hyperthyroidism.

This clonotype occurred a few times. The J gene is TRBJ2-5, the V gene TRBV27; the match to TRBD1 covers 9 bases. The CDR3 extends over 20 amino acids. V was clipped by 0 bases and J by 1 base; unmatched bases: 15. In germline, CDR1 is MNHEY, CDR2 SMNVEV (reference sequence). Here the CDR3 DNA reads TGTGCCAGCAGTTTATCCCCGGCACAGGGGGCTGGGACGAGCCAAGAGACCCAGTACTTC. Protein sequence: CASSLSPAQGAGTSQETQYF.

This clonotype was seen many times. The chain carries TRBV18 and TRBJ1-1, with D maybe TRBD1 (6 bases). The CDR3 consists of 16 residues. Germline CDR1 is KGHSH and CDR2 is LQKENI. The V end was cut by 1 base, the J end by 11 bases, with 23 bases between. This CDR3 reads CASSPQLIGTSSDAFF. CDR3 coding DNA: TGTGCCAGCTCACCACAACTAATAGGGACATCCTCCGACGCTTTCTTT.

This clonotype was seen a few times. The chain uses TRBV28 and TRBJ2-3; D not resolved. V lost 2 bases and J lost 14, with 11 bases in between. This CDR3 comprises 11 residues. CDR1 and CDR2 (germline): MDHEN, SYDVKM. The DNA of the CDR3 is TGTGCCAGCAGTTTAGGTAGTTTGCGGTATTTT. It specifies CASSLGSLRYF.

The V call is TRBV7-2, the J call TRBJ1-1; weak D call: TRBD1 (6 bases). The CDR3 totals 14 residues. Trimming left V 4 bases short and J 1 base short, with 10 bases between. The V gene's germline CDR1 is SGHTA and CDR2 FQGNSA. CDR3 nucleotide sequence: TGTGCCAGCAGCTGGGGACACCAGAACACTGAAGCTTTCTTT. Its protein is CASSWGHQNTEAFF.

At least ten counts were recorded for this clonotype. This chain joins TRBV7-9 and TRBJ2-4; 7 bases are a match to TRBD1. The trim removed 5 bases at V and 10 bases at J, leaving 17 bases unmatched. CDR1 and CDR2 (germline): SEHNR, FQNEAQ (reference sequence). The CDR3 has 16 residues. The CDR3 nucleotides are TGTGCCAGCAGCGACATCAGACAGGGCCGGGGATGGATTCAGTACTTC. Translation gives CASSDIRQGRGWIQYF.

The sample holds many counts of this clonotype. The V and J genes are TRBV2 and TRBJ2-7; 9 bases are shared with TRBD2. CDR3 length: 15 residues. Trimming cost V 7 bases and J 5 bases; bases outside gene matches: 12. Germline CDR1 SNHLY, CDR2 FYNNEI. CDR3 DNA: TGTGCCAGCAACCATTTAGCGGGAGACTGGGACGAGCAGTACTTC. Residues: CASNHLAGDWDEQYF.

This clonotype has a count of ten or more. The chain employs TRBV6-1 and TRBJ2-7; the D gene is possibly TRBD1 (5 bases). Germline CDR1 reads MNHNS; CDR2 reads SASEGT. V was trimmed by 2 bases and J by 1 base, leaving 15 bases between them. The CDR3 totals 16 residues. The CDR3 sequence: CASSELVQVGSYEQYF. The CDR3 DNA follows: TGTGCCAGCAGTGAATTGGTACAGGTTGGTTCCTACGAGCAGTACTTC.

This clonotype was seen a few times. The chain recombines TRBV6-2 or TRBV6-3 with TRBJ2-6; D gene uncertain. The CDR3 spans 17 residues. The V gene lost 2 bases and the J gene lost 0 bases, with 11 bases spanning the gap. The V gene's germline CDR1 is MNHEY and CDR2 SVGEGT. CDR3 bases: TGTGCCAGCAGTTACCGTGCAGGCGCCTCTGGGGCCAACGTCCTGACTTTC. Encoded protein: CASSYRAGASGANVLTF.

This clonotype was detected many times. The rearrangement links TRBV6-5 to TRBJ2-2; no clear D. CDR1 and CDR2 from the germline V gene are MNHEY and SVGAGI. The CDR3 has 14 residues. With 0 bases removed from V and 9 bases from J, the gap between germline ends came to 11 bases. CDR3 in DNA: TGTGCCAGCAGTTACTCTCACGGACCCTGGGAGCTGTTTTTT. This translates into CASSYSHGPWELFF.

In its sample, this clonotype was seen a few times. V usage is TRBV5-1 and J usage is TRBJ1-2; no clear D gene. The V gene lost 2 bases and the J gene lost 6 bases, with 14 bases spanning the gap. This CDR3 is 14 amino acids long. The germline V gene has CDR1 SGHRS and CDR2 YFSETQ. The CDR3 reads CASSLGEGSNGYTF. In nucleotides, the CDR3 is TGCGCCAGCAGCTTAGGTGAAGGGAGCAATGGCTACACCTTC.

This clonotype was observed a few times. V usage is TRBV7-2 and J usage is TRBJ1-4; D perhaps matches TRBD1 (6 bases). The V gene's germline CDR1 is SGHTA and CDR2 FQGNSA. There are 15 residues in the CDR3. The germline V and J ends were trimmed by 5 bases and 7 bases, with 17 bases remaining between them. CDR3 nucleotides: TGTGCCAGCAGCCTAAGGACAGCATCGGGTGAAAAACTGTTTTTT. It encodes CASSLRTASGEKLFF. The variable domain in full, with the rest retrieved from reference TRBV7-2 and TRBJ1-4, is GAGVSQSPSNKVTEKGKDVELRCDPISGHTALYWYRQSLGQGLEFLIYFQGNSAPDKSGLPSDRFSAERTGGSVSTLTIQRTQQEDSAVYLCASSLRTASGEKLFFGSGTQLSVL.

Many counts were recorded for this clonotype. This chain joins TRBV11-2 and TRBJ2-7; TRBD1 aligns across 7 bases. The CDR3 is 15 residues long. V lost 3 bases, J lost 0 bases, and 5 bases stayed unmatched. Germline lookup yields CDR1 SGHAT and CDR2 FQNNGV. Here the CDR3 DNA reads TGTGCCAGCAGCTTGTACCGGGACAGCTCCTACGAGCAGTACTTC. Translation gives CASSLYRDSSYEQYF.

The sample holds many counts of this clonotype. The chain joins TRBV5-1 to TRBJ2-7; 9 bases line up with TRBD1. V gave up 4 bases and J gave up 4 bases; unmatched junction bases: 6. The V gene's germline CDR1 is SGHRS and CDR2 YFSETQ. The CDR3 is 14 amino acids. In DNA, the CDR3 is TGCGCCAGCAGCGCCGGACAGGGGACGTACGAGCAGTACTTC. The encoded protein is CASSAGQGTYEQYF.

This chain connects TRBV7-9 to TRBJ2-3, with 9 nucleotides matching TRBD2. V shed 1 base, J shed 6 bases, and the junction held 5 bases outside the gene matches. The CDR3 loop spans 15 amino acids. CDR1 and CDR2 (germline): SEHNR, FQNEAQ (reference sequence). The CDR3 DNA reads TGTGCCAGCAGCTTAGACGCGGGAGGGGTGGATACGCAGTATTTT. It yields the protein CASSLDAGGVDTQYF.

This clonotype was counted many times. The chain is built from TRBV7-2 and TRBJ2-1, with a tentative D call TRBD1 (5 bases). Trimming stripped 0 bases from V and 4 bases from J, with 7 bases between. CDR1 and CDR2 from the germline V gene are SGHTA and FQGNSA. The CDR3 spans 14 residues. CDR3 residues: CASSLAQGYNEQFF. CDR3 coding DNA: TGTGCCAGCAGCTTAGCGCAGGGTTACAATGAGCAGTTCTTC.

This clonotype was counted ten times or more. V gene TRBV4-1 combines with J gene TRBJ1-1; 9 bases fit TRBD1. The CDR3 sequence is 17 residues long. The ends lost 1 base at V and 0 bases at J; junction bases unmatched: 6. In germline, CDR1 is MGHRA, CDR2 YSYEKL. CDR3 amino acids: CASSQARDRVLNTEAFF. The CDR3 bases are TGCGCCAGCAGCCAAGCCCGGGACAGGGTTTTGAACACTGAAGCTTTCTTT.

In this sample, this clonotype turned up many times. The chain joins TRBV4-2 to TRBJ1-2; 7 bases align to TRBD1. This CDR3 region has 15 residues. V was clipped by 0 bases and J by 8 bases; unmatched bases: 9. The V gene's germline CDR1 is LGHNA and CDR2 YNFKEQ. The CDR3 DNA sequence: TGTGCCAGCAGCCAAGATTGGGACAGCGCTCGGGGCTACACCTTC. Translation: CASSQDWDSARGYTF.

This clonotype was counted many times. The rearrangement uses TRBV3-1 and TRBJ2-2; 9 bases match TRBD1. In germline, CDR1 is LGHDT, CDR2 YNNKEL (reference sequence). V lost 4 bases to trimming and J lost 4 bases; unmatched junction nucleotides: 1. CDR3 length: 14 residues. The CDR3 DNA is TGTGCCAGCAGCCCGACAGGGGGCACCGGGGAGCTGTTTTTT. This sequence encodes CASSPTGGTGELFF. The full variable domain, completed using reference TRBV3-1 and TRBJ2-2, is DTAVSQTPKYLVTQMGNDKSIKCEQNLGHDTMYWYKQDSKKFLKIMFSYNNKELIINETVPNRFSPKSPDKAHLNLHINSLELGDSAVYFCASSPTGGTGELFFGEGSRLTVL.

This clonotype was seen repeatedly, ten times or more. The V call is TRBV27, the J call TRBJ1-2, with D perhaps matching TRBD1 (5 bases). The germline V gene has CDR1 MNHEY and CDR2 SMNVEV (reference sequence). V dropped 4 bases and J dropped 5 bases, with 14 bases sitting between them. The CDR3 has 14 residues. The DNA for the CDR3 is TGTGCCAGCAGTTCATTGGACAATCGGTATGGCTACACCTTC. It encodes CASSSLDNRYGYTF.

The V gene is TRBV27, the J gene TRBJ2-6, with D maybe TRBD2 (7 bases). V lost 5 bases, J lost 1 base, and 24 bases lay in between. The CDR3 runs 20 residues. Germline loops: CDR1 MNHEY, CDR2 SMNVEV (reference sequence). In DNA form, the CDR3 reads TGTGCCAGCAGTAGAGATGGGTGGGGGGGGCGTGCGTCTGGGGCCAACGTCCTGACTTTC. It encodes CASSRDGWGGRASGANVLTF.

DNA of the CDR3: TGTGCCAGCAGCCGTCCCTCGGTCGGAGCGGGAGGTTCCTACAATGAGCAGTTCTTC. Protein sequence: CASSRPSVGAGGSYNEQFF. This rearrangement joins TRBV3-1 to TRBJ2-1, with 9 bases lining up with TRBD2. J lost 1 base, V lost 4 bases, and 14 bases had no gene match. Germline V gene lookup returns CDR1 LGHDT and CDR2 YNNKEL (reference sequence). The CDR3 is 19 residues long.

This clonotype came up a few times. The chain combines TRBV19 with TRBJ2-6, with D perhaps being TRBD1 or TRBD2 (5 bases each). V was cut by 3 bases and J by 5 bases, with 14 bases left in between. This CDR3 is built from 16 residues. Germline CDR1 is LNHDA and CDR2 is SQIVND (reference sequence). The CDR3 protein is CASSIGTAPRANVLTF. DNA for the CDR3: TGTGCCAGTAGTATCGGGACGGCCCCTCGGGCCAACGTCCTGACTTTC. Based on the CDR3 plus reference TRBV19 and TRBJ2-6, the full variable domain is DGGITQSPKYLFRKEGQNVTLSCEQNLNHDAMYWYRQDPGQGLRLIYYSQIVNDFQKGDIAEGYSVSREKKESFPLTVTSAQKNPTAFYLCASSIGTAPRANVLTFGAGSRLTVL.

This clonotype was counted many times. The chain is built from TRBV30 and TRBJ1-1, with D possibly being TRBD1 (5 bases). CDR3 size: 13 residues. V lost 3 bases and J 2 bases, leaving 10 bases between the germline ends. Germline CDR1 is GTSNPN and CDR2 is SVGIG (reference sequence). The CDR3 DNA reads as TGTGCCTGGAGCCCCGGGGGTAACACTGAAGCTTTCTTT. It encodes CAWSPGGNTEAFF.

CDR3 sequence: CASSEISGNTIYF. Here the CDR3 DNA reads TGTGCCAGCAGTGAAATCAGTGGAAACACCATATATTTT. The V gene is TRBV6-1, the J gene TRBJ1-3; the D is unclear. CDR1 is MNHNS and CDR2 is SASEGT in the germline V gene. This CDR3 comprises 13 residues. V was pared by 2 bases and J by 3 bases, with 5 bases between.

This clonotype was recorded at least ten times. V usage is TRBV30 and J usage is TRBJ1-1; the D is unclear. The CDR3 runs 13 residues. V lost 0 bases, J lost 1 base, and 6 bases lay in between. CDR1 and CDR2 from the germline V gene are GTSNPN and SVGIG (reference sequence). Written as DNA, the CDR3 is TGTGCCTGGAGTGTCTCGTGGAACACTGAAGCTTTCTTT. Translating gives CAWSVSWNTEAFF.

The sample holds many counts of this clonotype. The J gene is TRBJ1-2, the V gene TRBV28; D unresolved. Germline assignment: CDR1 MDHEN and CDR2 SYDVKM. There are 11 residues in the CDR3. V dropped 6 bases and J dropped 5 bases, with 7 bases sitting between them. The DNA for the CDR3 is TGTGCCAGCAGCGGTGGGTATGGCTACACCTTC. Amino acids: CASSGGYGYTF.

This clonotype has more than one count but fewer than ten. The V and J genes are TRBV6-2 or TRBV6-3 and TRBJ2-3; 9 nucleotides agree with TRBD2. CDR3 size: 15 residues. Unmatched junction bases numbered 2, after V lost 0 bases and J lost 4 bases. The germline V gene encodes CDR1 MNHEY and CDR2 SVGEGT. Here the CDR3 DNA reads TGTGCCAGCAGTTACTCCGGCGGGAGGGCAGATACGCAGTATTTT. As protein: CASSYSGGRADTQYF.